These T cell receptor beta chains were read from a single sample in a study of T-cell memory formation after mild COVID-19. TCRdb used MiXCR to reprocess the 5' RACE reads, holding one entry per CDR3 protein. Of 550,000 to 650,000 distinct CDR3 sequences in the sample, 15% to 20% were seen once. The sequenced sample was PBMCs or a T cell subset sorted from them (not recorded which). The source is an adult woman who had mild COVID-19 (a few samples of this study predate the infection). Cell type and time point are not known. The CDR3 runs from the conserved cysteine through the conserved F or W. The D gene is left open where the match is weak. Size values are once, few and many counts, or a class for expanded clones, and some rows have none.

CASSSDRLNGYTF	TGTGCCAGCAGCTCGGACAGGCTTAATGGCTACACCTTC	TRBD1	TRBV12-3/TRBV12-4	TRBJ1-2	few
CAISGTLQETQYF	TGTGCCATCAGTGGGACATTGCAAGAGACCCAGTACTTC	NA	TRBV10-3	TRBJ2-5	NA
CASSWQGMNTEAFF	TGTGCCAGCAGTTGGCAGGGGATGAACACTGAAGCTTTCTTT	NA	TRBV12-3/TRBV12-4	TRBJ1-1	few
CASRVAGSSYNEQFF	TGTGCCAGCAGAGTAGCGGGGAGCTCCTACAATGAGCAGTTCTTC	TRBD2	TRBV5-4	TRBJ2-1	NA
CAISNGPPSYEQYF	TGTGCCATCAGTAACGGACCCCCCTCCTACGAGCAGTACTTC	NA	TRBV10-3	TRBJ2-7	many
CSVPWGTTEAFF	TGCAGCGTCCCCTGGGGGACCACTGAAGCTTTCTTT	NA	TRBV29-1	TRBJ1-1	few
CASRSPYDPSYEQYF	TGTGCCAGCAGGAGTCCATACGACCCAAGCTACGAGCAGTACTTC	NA	TRBV5-6	TRBJ2-7	once
CATLIDRTMNTEAFF	TGTGCCACCTTAATTGACAGGACCATGAACACTGAAGCTTTCTTT	NA	TRBV2	TRBJ1-1	NA
CASSYGQGAYGYTF	TGTGCCAGCAGTTATGGGCAGGGGGCCTATGGCTACACCTTC	TRBD1	TRBV6-5	TRBJ1-2	NA
CASSPGQGPYGYTF	TGTGCCAGCAGTCCAGGACAGGGACCCTATGGCTACACCTTC	TRBD1	TRBV6-1	TRBJ1-2	many
CASSLRDSEQYF	TGCGCCAGCAGCTTGCGGGACAGCGAGCAGTACTTC	TRBD1	TRBV5-1	TRBJ2-7	once
CASSSSGDYNEQFF	TGTGCCAGCAGTTCTAGCGGGGACTACAATGAGCAGTTCTTC	TRBD2	TRBV27	TRBJ2-1	few
CASSKDVARAHF	TGTGCCAGCAGCAAAGATGTTGCCAGGGCTCACTTT	NA	TRBV21-1	TRBJ1-6	few
CASSLFSGEGNEQFF	TGTGCCAGCAGCTTATTCAGCGGGGAAGGCAATGAGCAGTTCTTC	TRBD2	TRBV7-6	TRBJ2-1	NA
CASSFAGLRINEQFF	TGTGCCAGCAGCTTCGCGGGACTACGTATAAATGAGCAGTTCTTC	TRBD2	TRBV11-3	TRBJ2-1	few
CASSLMAASTDTQYF	TGTGCCAGCAGCTTAATGGCGGCTAGCACAGATACGCAGTATTTT	NA	TRBV7-2	TRBJ2-3	few
CASRRAGNSYEQYF	TGTGCCAGTAGGAGAGCGGGGAACTCCTACGAGCAGTACTTC	TRBD2	TRBV19	TRBJ2-7	NA
CASSFRLAGIGTGELFF	TGTGCCAGCAGCTTCCGACTAGCGGGAATCGGCACCGGGGAGCTGTTTTTT	TRBD2	TRBV5-6	TRBJ2-2	many
CASTGPDNEQFF	TGTGCCAGCACGGGTCCTGACAATGAGCAGTTCTTC	NA	TRBV12-3/TRBV12-4	TRBJ2-1	NA
CASGLVRAKGESYGYTF	TGTGCTAGTGGTTTGGTACGGGCGAAAGGGGAGTCCTATGGCTACACCTTC	NA	TRBV12-5	TRBJ1-2	NA
CASSANLAGGSYNEQFF	TGTGCCAGCTCAGCGAACCTAGCGGGGGGCTCCTACAATGAGCAGTTCTTC	TRBD2	TRBV18	TRBJ2-1	NA
CASSPRGHSNTGELFF	TGTGCCAGCAGCCCCAGAGGTCACAGCAACACCGGGGAGCTGTTTTTT	NA	TRBV7-6	TRBJ2-2	few
CASSLAPAAEQYF	TGTGCCAGCAGCTTAGCGCCGGCAGCCGAGCAGTACTTC	NA	TRBV7-6	TRBJ2-7	NA
CASKDSQTYNEQFF	TGTGCCAGCAAGGACAGCCAGACCTACAATGAGCAGTTCTTC	NA	TRBV12-3/TRBV12-4	TRBJ2-1	few
CASSPWDSRLEQYF	TGTGCCAGCAGCCCCTGGGACAGTCGCCTAGAGCAGTACTTC	TRBD1	TRBV12-3/TRBV12-4	TRBJ2-7	few
CSASDRGNQETQYF	TGCAGTGCTTCGGACAGGGGTAACCAAGAGACCCAGTACTTC	TRBD1	TRBV20-1	TRBJ2-5	NA
CASSPTAYTDTQYF	TGTGCCAGCTCACCGACAGCGTACACAGATACGCAGTATTTT	NA	TRBV18	TRBJ2-3	NA
CATSDRDGSNQPQHF	TGTGCCACCAGTGACAGGGACGGTAGCAATCAGCCCCAGCATTTT	NA	TRBV24-1	TRBJ1-5	once
CASSLSILTGENQPQHF	TGTGCCAGCAGTTTATCGATTCTGACAGGGGAGAATCAGCCCCAGCATTTT	TRBD1	TRBV27	TRBJ1-5	NA
CASSFARLYEDTQYF	TGTGCCAGCAGCTTCGCACGGTTATATGAGGATACCCAGTACTTC	NA	TRBV7-9	TRBJ2-5	many
CASKVGNEQFF	TGTGCCAGTAAAGTTGGCAATGAGCAGTTCTTC	NA	TRBV11-1	TRBJ2-1	few
CASSPRTSGLYEQYF	TGTGCCAGCAGCCCCAGGACTAGCGGACTTTACGAGCAGTACTTC	TRBD2	TRBV7-6	TRBJ2-7	many
CASSRGARYEQYF	TGTGCCAGCAGCCGCGGGGCGCGCTACGAGCAGTACTTC	NA	TRBV5-6	TRBJ2-7	many
CASSEVEVGYGYTF	TGTGCCAGCAGTGAAGTTGAAGTCGGCTATGGCTACACCTTC	NA	TRBV6-1	TRBJ1-2	NA
CASSPLGSWGTEAFF	TGTGCCAGCAGCCCGCTTGGTTCTTGGGGTACTGAAGCTTTCTTT	NA	TRBV9	TRBJ1-1	few
CASSHPKQYF	TGTGCCAGCAGCCATCCGAAGCAGTACTTC	NA	TRBV16	TRBJ2-7	once